The 13 T cell receptor beta chains below were found in one sample sequenced in a study of blood T cell dynamics during melanoma immunotherapy. Regarding time point: pre-treatment baseline. Measured with immunoSEQ multiplex PCR; TCRdb has only the in-frame clones, and not every one. The data show around 13,000 clones, just under 90% seen once. The source was blood, collected from a patient treated with checkpoint blockade. These receptors came from a human donor with melanoma.

The V call is TRBV7-2, the J call TRBJ1-1; D is unresolved. The CDR3 length is 13 residues. In germline, CDR1 is SGHTA, CDR2 FQGNSA. V lost 1 base and J lost 3, with 6 bases in between. The CDR3 nucleotides are TGTGCCAGCAGCTTAGTAGGTTACACTGAAGCTTTCTTT. Its protein is CASSLVGYTEAFF.

The V gene is TRBV18, the J gene TRBJ2-3; 7 positions agree with TRBD1. Germline CDR1 reads KGHSH; CDR2 reads LQKENI. The CDR3 spans 16 residues. J lost 0 bases, V lost 1 base, and 4 bases had no gene match. In DNA, the CDR3 is TGTGCCAGCTCACCACAGGGGGCCTCCAGCACAGATACGCAGTATTTT. Translating gives CASSPQGASSTDTQYF. Looking up the rest from reference TRBV18 and TRBJ2-3 gives the full variable domain: NAGVMQNPRHLVRRRGQEARLRCSPMKGHSHVYWYRQLPEEGLKFMVYLQKENIIDESGMPKERFSAEFPKEGPSILRIQQVVRGDSAAYFCASSPQGASSTDTQYFGPGTRLTVL.

CDR3 amino acids: CASSGNDGRGYETQYF. CDR3 bases: TGCGCCAGCAGTGGTAACGACGGCAGGGGCTACGAGACCCAGTACTTC. The chain combines TRBV10-1 with TRBJ2-5; D is possibly TRBD1 (6 bases). From germline, CDR1 is WNHNN and CDR2 SYGVQD (reference sequence). The V end was cut by 4 bases, the J end by 5 bases, with 20 bases between. The CDR3 loop spans 16 amino acids.

The chain couples TRBV6-5 to TRBJ1-2; no clear D gene. The CDR3 spans 12 residues. In germline, CDR1 is MNHEY, CDR2 SVGAGI. Trimming removed 10 bases from V and 5 bases from J, with 14 bases in between. The CDR3 loop reads CATSTLGYGYTF. The CDR3 coding sequence is TGTGCCACCTCAACACTAGGGTATGGCTACACCTTC.

This clone showed up just once. V is TRBV6-6 and J is TRBJ2-7; D possibly corresponds to TRBD2 (7 bases). The CDR3 is 15 residues long. Germline values: CDR1 MNHNY, CDR2 SVGAGI (reference sequence). Trimming removed 6 bases from V and 4 bases from J, with 19 bases in between. This CDR3 is CASRRDTRGAYEQYF. DNA of the CDR3: TGTGCCAGCAGAAGGGACACCCGGGGGGCTTACGAGCAGTACTTC.

The rearrangement uses TRBV10-1 and TRBJ2-2; the D call may be TRBD1 or TRBD2 (6 bases each). The CDR3 has 15 residues. Germline V gene sequence: CDR1 WNHNN, CDR2 SYGVQD (reference sequence). V lost 2 bases and J lost 5, with 12 bases in between. The DNA of the CDR3 is TGCGCCAGCAGTGAGCCCGGGGGCCGTACCGGGGAGCTGTTTTTT. Translation: CASSEPGGRTGELFF.

The CDR3 here is CASSPTHHNTEAFF. The CDR3 nucleotides are TGTGCCAGCAGCCCAACACACCACAACACTGAAGCTTTCTTT. The V call is TRBV6-6, the J call TRBJ1-1, with D unclear. V lost 6 bases and J lost 2, with 13 bases in between. This CDR3 contains 14 residues. Germline-derived CDR1 and CDR2 are MNHNY and SVGAGI (reference sequence).

The V and J genes are TRBV5-4 and TRBJ1-2; possibly TRBD1 for D (6 bases). Trimming cost V 0 bases and J 6 bases, with 12 bases left between them. This CDR3 spans 14 amino acids. Germline values: CDR1 SGHNT, CDR2 YYREEE (reference sequence). Here the CDR3 DNA reads TGTGCCAGCAGCTTGGACCAGGGGTTGGATGGCTACACCTTC. Translating gives CASSLDQGLDGYTF.

The chain has TRBV6-6 and TRBJ2-7; D may correspond to TRBD1 or TRBD2 (5 bases each). This CDR3 has 12 amino acids. The V and J ends lost 6 bases and 5 bases respectively, with 11 bases between them. Germline CDR1 and CDR2: MNHNY and SVGAGI (reference sequence). The CDR3 loop reads CASRVRDDEQYF. The CDR3 DNA reads TGTGCCAGCAGGGTTAGGGACGACGAGCAGTACTTC.

The J gene is TRBJ1-2, the V gene TRBV18; 7 bases match TRBD1. Germline loops: CDR1 KGHSH, CDR2 LQKENI. V was pared by 2 bases and J by 5 bases, with 5 bases of the junction left unmatched. The CDR3 spans 14 residues. The CDR3 here is CASSPSRGPYGYTF. The CDR3 DNA follows: TGTGCCAGCTCACCATCGAGGGGGCCATATGGCTACACCTTC.

This chain uses TRBV19 with TRBJ2-1; no definite D call. Trimming pared 0 bases from V and 3 bases from J, leaving 6 bases between. In germline, CDR1 is LNHDA, CDR2 SQIVND (reference sequence). This CDR3 has 14 residues. The CDR3 reads CASSIDGSYNEQFF. The CDR3 DNA follows: TGTGCCAGTAGTATAGATGGTAGCTACAATGAGCAGTTCTTC.

V usage is TRBV5-1 and J usage is TRBJ1-3, with 7 bases identical to TRBD1. Germline V gives CDR1 SGHRS, CDR2 YFSETQ. The J segment lost 3 bases and the V segment lost 3 bases, leaving 9 bases of the junction unmatched. The CDR3 is 16 amino acids. The chain's CDR3 is CASSYNSGGGGNTIYF. The CDR3 bases are TGCGCCAGCAGCTATAACTCAGGGGGTGGTGGAAACACCATATATTTT.

J is TRBJ2-1 and V is TRBV19; D possibly corresponds to TRBD2 (6 bases). This CDR3 has 13 amino acids. The ends were cut back, 3 bases at V and 5 bases at J, with 8 bases in the middle. The germline CDR1 and CDR2 sequences are LNHDA and SQIVND (reference sequence). The CDR3 here is CASSMGGNNEQFF. DNA of the CDR3: TGTGCCAGTAGTATGGGCGGGAACAATGAGCAGTTCTTC. Supplemented by reference TRBV19 and TRBJ2-1, the full variable domain reads DGGITQSPKYLFRKEGQNVTLSCEQNLNHDAMYWYRQDPGQGLRLIYYSQIVNDFQKGDIAEGYSVSREKKESFPLTVTSAQKNPTAFYLCASSMGGNNEQFFGPGTRLTVL.